This TCR beta chain emerged from a study of T cells in Graves' hyperthyroidism and ophthalmopathy. Study results and limitations: The blood repertoire included most of the expanded thyroid clonotypes above 0.001. Stable hyperthyroidism was told apart from ophthalmopathy by a model built on 13 V-J features.

Amplification yielded TCR beta CDR3 regions, with RNA transcripts as the source. Using the HTBI primer set, a first-round RT-PCR was run on the TCR CDR3. One entry per CDR3 protein results from TCRdb running MiXCR on the multiplex PCR reads. Of about 520,000 distinct CDR3 sequences listed, approximately 25% are singletons. The CDR3 runs 15 residues. Germline V CDR1 and CDR2: SGDLS, YYNGEE. With V trimmed by 3 bases and J by 10 bases, 8 bases remained unmatched. Concerning this clonotype itself: What it recognizes is unknown.

Uncontrolled infection, other autoimmune disease, pregnancy or lactation barred patients from enrollment. From more than 9.5 ml of fresh peripheral blood, PBMCs were isolated. Sequenced input: blood. This sequence was found in a woman in her 30s with Graves' ophthalmopathy. This chain joins TRBV9 and TRBJ1-6; 9 bases are a match to TRBD1. CDR3 in amino acids: CASSETGTGRSPLHF. As DNA, the CDR3 is TGTGCCAGCAGCGAGACCGGGACAGGGCGGTCACCCCTCCACTTT.